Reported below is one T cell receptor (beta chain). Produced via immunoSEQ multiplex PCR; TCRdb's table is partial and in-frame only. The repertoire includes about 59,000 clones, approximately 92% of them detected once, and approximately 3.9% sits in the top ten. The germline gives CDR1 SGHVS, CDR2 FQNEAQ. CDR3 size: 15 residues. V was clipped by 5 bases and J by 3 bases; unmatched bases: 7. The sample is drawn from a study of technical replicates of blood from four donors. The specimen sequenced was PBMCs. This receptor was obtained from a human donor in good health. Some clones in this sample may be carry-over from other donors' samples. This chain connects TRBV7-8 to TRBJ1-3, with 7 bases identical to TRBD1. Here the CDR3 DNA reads TGTGCCAGCAGCATAAGCCGGGACAGTGGAAACACCATATATTTT. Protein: CASSISRDSGNTIYF.